Listed here are 2 T cell receptor beta chains from one sample, sequenced in a study of monozygotic twins with inflammatory bowel disease. From its re-call of the 5' RACE reads, TCRdb lists each CDR3 protein once, without DNA. This sample's clone table lists approximately 330,000 distinct CDR3 sequences. Sequenced: blood. These receptors were taken from a human donor with ulcerative colitis or Crohn's disease, or a healthy co-twin of an affected twin (not recorded which).

This chain joins TRBV18 and TRBJ2-5; TCRdb gives TRBD1 as the D gene, but with no DNA this cannot be confirmed. The CDR3 loop spans 15 amino acids. CDR1 is KGHSH and CDR2 is LQKENI in the germline V gene. CDR3 protein: CASSPGTGGLETQYF.

This chain uses TRBV6-5 with TRBJ2-2. Germline CDR1 and CDR2: MNHEY and SVGAGI. CDR3 size: 12 residues. CDR3 residues: CASSGNTGELFF.